This TCR beta chain was sequenced in a study of regulatory T cells in long-lasting Graves disease. This clonotype was counted at least ten times. As to time point: newly diagnosed GD, antithyroid drugs for less than 3 months. Generation of the TCR library employed RNA extracted from PBMCs. V shed 3 bases and J shed 2 bases, with 11 bases lying between them. This CDR3 is 14 amino acids long. Germline loops: CDR1 KGHSH, CDR2 LQKENI. Relying on iRepertoire HTBI primers and Arm-PCR of CDR3 regions, the team built TCR beta libraries. Each CDR3 protein gets one entry after TCRdb re-called the multiplex PCR reads with MiXCR. This table has more than 400,000 distinct CDR3 sequences, 16% appearing once. This sample was shared with a second study, whose subject was T cells in Graves' hyperthyroidism and ophthalmopathy.

Source: peripheral blood mononuclear cells (PBMCs), taken at new diagnosis, from a patient treated with antithyroid drugs. This receptor was obtained from a woman aged 25 to 39 with Graves disease. V and J are TRBV18 and TRBJ2-7, with a weak D call TRBD1 (6 bases). The CDR3 DNA follows: TGTGCCAGCTCACCCGGGACACGGGCCTACGAGCAGTACTTC. It encodes CASSPGTRAYEQYF.